Shown below are 28 T cell receptor beta chains from a single sample sequenced in a study of shared clonotypes between healthy human individuals. This table comes from immunoSEQ multiplex PCR, and its TCRdb copy is limited to in-frame clones, with some not included. The sample carries around 2.5 million clones, 93% recorded once. Input material: naive CD4+ T cells from PBMCs. Subset specified: CD45RA+ positively selected. These receptors were obtained from a man in his late teens or twenties in good health. Some clones in this sample may be carry-over from other donors' samples.

The gene calls are TRBV18 and TRBJ2-7; D might be TRBD1 (6 bases). The CDR3 consists of 14 residues. The germline V and J ends were trimmed by 6 bases and 5 bases, with 17 bases remaining between them. Germline CDR1 is KGHSH and CDR2 is LQKENI. The DNA of the CDR3 is TGTGCCAGCTCCTCAGGGGCAGGGGCCGACGAGCAGTACTTC. Its protein product is CASSSGAGADEQYF.

The rearrangement joins TRBV28 to TRBJ1-1, with 10 bases lining up with TRBD1. This CDR3 spans 12 amino acids. V lost 8 bases and J lost 11; bases outside the gene matches: 8. Germline lookup yields CDR1 MDHEN and CDR2 SYDVKM. CDR3 nucleotide sequence: TGTGCCAGCGGGGACAGGGGCCCTTCGGCTTTCTTT. Protein sequence: CASGDRGPSAFF.

A word on this clone: The identical CDR3 is also encoded by other nucleotide sequences in the sample. The V gene is TRBV9, the J gene TRBJ2-1; a possible D gene is TRBD1 (6 bases). Germline V gene data show CDR1 as SGDLS and CDR2 as YYNGEE. This CDR3 has 14 residues. The germline V and J ends were trimmed by 3 bases and 2 bases, with 9 bases remaining between them. The CDR3 here is CASSARTAYNEQFF. The CDR3 DNA is TGTGCCAGCAGCGCACGGACAGCCTACAATGAGCAGTTCTTC.

The genes are TRBV5-4 and TRBJ1-6, with TRBD1 identical over 7 bases. V lost 4 bases, J lost 7 bases, and 5 bases stayed unmatched. From germline, CDR1 is SGHNT and CDR2 YYREEE (reference sequence). There are 14 residues in the CDR3. CDR3 amino acids: CASSQGQRNSPLHF. CDR3 DNA sequence: TGTGCCAGCAGCCAGGGACAGAGAAATTCACCCCTCCACTTT.

This chain connects TRBV4-3 to TRBJ1-4; D remains unclear. Germline V CDR1 and CDR2: LGHNA, YSLEER. CDR3 length: 15 amino acids. Trimming left V 1 base short and J 8 bases short, with 14 bases between. CDR3 amino acids: CASSQAFGVREKLFF. CDR3 bases: TGCGCCAGCAGCCAAGCTTTCGGGGTACGAGAAAAACTGTTTTTT.

This clone came up once. This same CDR3 is encoded by further DNA sequences in the sample. The V and J genes are TRBV5-1 and TRBJ2-1, with D perhaps TRBD2 (5 bases). The CDR3 loop spans 15 amino acids. CDR1 is SGHRS, CDR2 YFSETQ, per germline. With 2 bases removed from V and 0 bases from J, the gap between germline ends came to 9 bases. CDR3 sequence: CASSLGLASYNEQFF. The CDR3 region has the DNA TGCGCCAGCAGCTTAGGACTTGCCTCCTACAATGAGCAGTTCTTC.

The V gene is TRBV5-1, the J gene TRBJ2-7; TRBD1 aligns across 7 bases. Trimming took 4 bases from V and 0 from J; bases not matched to a gene: 13. CDR1 and CDR2 (germline): SGHRS, YFSETQ. The CDR3 is made up of 17 amino acids. DNA of the CDR3: TGCGCCAGCAGCGCCCTAGGGGGCGCGGGCCTCTCCTACGAGCAGTACTTC. Translating gives CASSALGGAGLSYEQYF.

The genes are TRBV5-1 and TRBJ1-4; possibly TRBD1 for D (6 bases). The CDR3 extends over 15 amino acids. V was cut by 0 bases and J by 8 bases, with 14 bases left in between. Germline V lookup: CDR1 SGHRS, CDR2 YFSETQ. Here the CDR3 reads CASSLAGSGEEKLFF. The CDR3 nucleotides read TGCGCCAGCAGCTTGGCCGGCTCAGGGGAAGAAAAACTGTTTTTT. Filled out from reference TRBV5-1 and TRBJ1-4, the complete variable domain reads KAGVTQTPRYLIKTRGQQVTLSCSPISGHRSVSWYQQTPGQGLQFLFEYFSETQRNKGNFPGRFSGRQFSNSRSEMNVSTLELGDSALYLCASSLAGSGEEKLFFGSGTQLSVL.

The chain uses TRBV18 and TRBJ2-1; 7 nucleotides line up with TRBD2. CDR1 is KGHSH, CDR2 LQKENI, per germline. The CDR3 has 15 amino acids. Unmatched junction bases numbered 3, after V lost 4 bases and J lost 0 bases. CDR3 amino acids: CASSRQRDSYNEQFF. CDR3 nucleotide sequence: TGTGCCAGCTCACGTCAGCGGGACTCCTACAATGAGCAGTTCTTC.

The chain recombines TRBV6-1 with TRBJ1-5; 8 nucleotides align to TRBD1. CDR1 is MNHNS and CDR2 is SASEGT in the germline V gene. The CDR3 loop spans 13 amino acids. V trimming: 7 bases; J trimming: 5 bases; junction bases outside the gene matches: 4. CDR3 loop: CASTIQGDQPQHF. The CDR3 coding sequence is TGTGCCAGCACGATACAGGGGGATCAGCCCCAGCATTTT.

This sequence joins TRBV21-1 and TRBJ1-2. TRBV21-1 is classified as a pseudogene. The CDR3 sequence is 15 residues long. CDR3 residues: CASSNVVSWFRGYTF. DNA for the CDR3: TGTGCCAGCAGCAATGTGGTTTCGTGGTTTCGGGGCTACACCTTC.

The V gene is TRBV30, the J gene TRBJ2-3; 9 bases map to TRBD2. The V and J ends lost 2 bases and 2 bases, in that order; junction bases with no gene match: 5. This CDR3 contains 15 residues. Germline V gene lookup returns CDR1 GTSNPN and CDR2 SVGIG (reference sequence). The CDR3 region is CAWSRAGGNTDTQYF. The CDR3 DNA reads TGTGCCTGGAGTAGGGCGGGGGGGAACACAGATACGCAGTATTTT.

The chain is built from TRBV7-2 and TRBJ1-5; D is unclear. The V and J ends lost 5 bases and 6 bases respectively, with 20 bases between them. The CDR3 consists of 16 residues. CDR1 is SGHTA and CDR2 is FQGNSA in the germline V gene. In DNA form, the CDR3 reads TGTGCCAGCAGCATTCTCCCGAGGGCAGTTGGTCAGCCCCAGCATTTT. Translating gives CASSILPRAVGQPQHF. Full variable domain (rest looked up from reference TRBV7-2 and TRBJ1-5): GAGVSQSPSNKVTEKGKDVELRCDPISGHTALYWYRQSLGQGLEFLIYFQGNSAPDKSGLPSDRFSAERTGGSVSTLTIQRTQQEDSAVYLCASSILPRAVGQPQHFGDGTRLSIL.

The chain combines TRBV7-9 with TRBJ1-1; D not resolved. Trimming took off 1 base at V and 3 bases at J, with 9 bases between the two ends. Germline CDR1 is SEHNR and CDR2 is FQNEAQ (reference sequence). The CDR3 length is 14 residues. CDR3 in DNA: TGTGCCAGCAGCTTAGGTACGAGGGACACTGAAGCTTTCTTT. Protein product: CASSLGTRDTEAFF.

This chain uses TRBV7-9 with TRBJ1-5, with 8 bases identical to TRBD1. Germline loops: CDR1 SEHNR, CDR2 FQNEAQ (reference sequence). Unmatched junction bases numbered 6, after V lost 1 base and J lost 1 base. The CDR3 has 17 amino acids. Here the CDR3 DNA reads TGTGCCAGCAGCTTAGATCACAGACAGGGGAGCAATCAGCCCCAGCATTTT. Translated: CASSLDHRQGSNQPQHF.

With respect to this clone: This same CDR3 is encoded by further DNA sequences in the sample. The chain links TRBV7-3 to TRBJ2-3; 11 bases line up with TRBD1. The CDR3 sequence is 17 residues long. The trim removed 3 bases at V and 1 base at J, leaving 6 bases unmatched. In germline, CDR1 is SGHTA, CDR2 FQGTGA. The CDR3 bases are TGTGCCAGCAGCTTGACCGGGACAGGGGGAGGCACAGATACGCAGTATTTT. Its translation: CASSLTGTGGGTDTQYF.

This clone was observed a single time. The rearrangement links TRBV14 to TRBJ1-2, with a possible D match to TRBD1 (5 bases). Germline loops: CDR1 SGHDN, CDR2 FVKESK. The CDR3 extends over 14 amino acids. V was clipped by 6 bases and J by 3 bases, with 14 bases between them. This chain's CDR3 is CASSFTRAYYGYTF. The CDR3 DNA sequence: TGTGCCAGCAGTTTTACCAGGGCTTACTATGGCTACACCTTC.

Note on this clone: Other DNA sequences in this specimen translate into the identical CDR3. The chain carries TRBV9 and TRBJ2-5; unclear D gene. The V gene lost 0 bases and the J gene lost 4 bases, with 10 bases spanning the gap. Germline V gene data show CDR1 as SGDLS and CDR2 as YYNGEE. This CDR3 spans 14 amino acids. In DNA, the CDR3 is TGTGCCAGCAGCGTAGCGGGCGCCGCAGAGACCCAGTACTTC. It is translated as CASSVAGAAETQYF. The variable domain in full, completed from reference TRBV9 and TRBJ2-5, reads DSGVTQTPKHLITATGQRVTLRCSPRSGDLSVYWYQQSLDQGLQFLIQYYNGEERAKGNILERFSAQQFPDLHSELNLSSLELGDSALYFCASSVAGAAETQYFGPGTRLLVL.

The genes are TRBV19 and TRBJ2-6; a weak D match, TRBD1 (6 bases). This CDR3 has 16 residues. In germline, CDR1 is LNHDA, CDR2 SQIVND (reference sequence). The V end lost 6 bases, the J end lost 4 bases, and 16 bases lay between the germline ends. Here the CDR3 DNA reads TGTGCCAGTAGCACTGTTACAGGGTCGGGGGCCAACGTCCTGACTTTC. Encoded protein: CASSTVTGSGANVLTF.

The chain is built from TRBV7-9 and TRBJ2-7; D might be TRBD1 (6 bases). Germline CDR1 and CDR2: SEHNR and FQNEAQ (reference sequence). The CDR3 covers 11 residues. The V end lost 4 bases, the J end lost 8 bases, and 9 bases lay between the germline ends. This chain's CDR3 is CASSSQGKQYF. CDR3 nucleotide sequence: TGTGCCAGCAGCTCACAGGGCAAGCAGTACTTC.

This clone has just a few counts. This chain connects TRBV9 to TRBJ1-1; D remains ambiguous. Germline CDR1 and CDR2: SGDLS and YYNGEE. The length of the CDR3 is 14 residues. V shed 2 bases and J shed 2 bases, with 10 bases lying between them. This CDR3 reads CASSVRQFNTEAFF. DNA for the CDR3: TGTGCCAGCAGCGTTAGGCAGTTTAACACTGAAGCTTTCTTT.

The chain is built from TRBV19 and TRBJ2-1; maybe TRBD2 (5 bases). The CDR3 is made up of 14 amino acids. Deletions cut 4 bases from V and 8 bases from J, with 15 bases between. Germline V lookup: CDR1 LNHDA, CDR2 SQIVND (reference sequence). The chain's CDR3 is CASSKGLLGYEQFF. CDR3 DNA sequence: TGTGCCAGTAGTAAAGGACTTCTGGGGTATGAGCAGTTCTTC. The full variable domain, completed using reference TRBV19 and TRBJ2-1, is DGGITQSPKYLFRKEGQNVTLSCEQNLNHDAMYWYRQDPGQGLRLIYYSQIVNDFQKGDIAEGYSVSREKKESFPLTVTSAQKNPTAFYLCASSKGLLGYEQFFGPGTRLTVL.

V gene TRBV11-2 combines with J gene TRBJ2-7; D is possibly TRBD2 (5 bases). Germline V gene data show CDR1 as SGHAT and CDR2 as FQNNGV. The CDR3 covers 13 residues. Trimming removed 5 bases at V and 2 bases at J, with 10 bases between. The CDR3: CASSAPGTYEQYF. Written as DNA, the CDR3 is TGTGCCAGCAGCGCACCCGGGACCTACGAGCAGTACTTC.

This chain connects TRBV2 to TRBJ1-5, with 8 bases identical to TRBD1. Per the germline V gene, CDR1 is SNHLY and CDR2 is FYNNEI. The CDR3 runs 14 residues. Losses at the gene ends were 8 bases for V and 4 bases for J; bases not matched to a gene: 7. CDR3 DNA sequence: TGTGCCAGCGGAAGGACAGGGCAAAATCAGCCCCAGCATTTT. Protein product: CASGRTGQNQPQHF.

The chain combines TRBV6-5 with TRBJ1-1, with D possibly matching TRBD1 (6 bases). CDR1 MNHEY and CDR2 SVGAGI come from the germline V gene. This CDR3 is 12 amino acids long. V lost 8 bases and J lost 5, with 12 bases in between. The CDR3 loop reads CASRTGRTEAFF. The CDR3 region has the DNA TGTGCCAGCCGCACAGGGCGGACTGAAGCTTTCTTT.

The chain links TRBV13 to TRBJ2-1, with 7 bases identical to TRBD2. Germline CDR1 and CDR2: PRHDT and FYEKMQ (reference sequence). After removal of 7 bases from V and 2 bases from J, the junction contained 17 bases not matched to a gene. This CDR3 is 18 amino acids long. CDR3: CASTGTGGPETPYNEQFF. The CDR3 bases are TGTGCCAGCACCGGGACGGGAGGACCGGAAACTCCCTACAATGAGCAGTTCTTC.

This chain connects TRBV5-1 to TRBJ2-7, with D possibly matching TRBD1 (5 bases). CDR3 length: 14 residues. V was pared by 2 bases and J by 0 bases, with 9 bases between. The germline V gene has CDR1 SGHRS and CDR2 YFSETQ. CDR3 residues: CASSLQESSYEQYF. CDR3 DNA: TGCGCCAGCAGCTTACAGGAGAGCTCCTACGAGCAGTACTTC. Variable domain in full (rest from reference TRBV5-1 and TRBJ2-7): KAGVTQTPRYLIKTRGQQVTLSCSPISGHRSVSWYQQTPGQGLQFLFEYFSETQRNKGNFPGRFSGRQFSNSRSEMNVSTLELGDSALYLCASSLQESSYEQYFGPGTRLTVT.

The chain carries TRBV6-5 and TRBJ1-6, with 7 bases fitting TRBD1. V was clipped by 1 base and J by 10 bases; unmatched bases: 10. Germline assignment: CDR1 MNHEY and CDR2 SVGAGI. This CDR3 is 16 amino acids long. CDR3 protein: CASSYLGQGVESPLHF. As DNA, the CDR3 is TGTGCCAGCAGTTACTTGGGGCAGGGGGTGGAATCACCCCTCCACTTT.